The entry below gives a single T cell receptor (beta chain) sequence along with its context. The antigen is not known. Donors had nominal health at sampling but likely had unrecorded immune exposures. Trimming removed 3 bases from V and 3 bases from J; junction bases left unmatched: 8. CDR3 length equals 15 residues. CDR1 is MNHEY and CDR2 is SMNVEV in the germline V gene (reference sequence). The data were obtained in a study of cytomegalovirus exposure and HLA in healthy donors. The PCR had 60 Vbeta and 13 Jbeta primers. The method was immunoSEQ multiplex PCR; TCRdb's version includes in-frame clones alone and lacks a portion of them. The table has about 130,000 clones, approximately 78% seen once; the top ten hold 3.6%. General study results and limits: Presence/absence analyses assumed roughly uniform sequencing depth across donors, which may not hold.

The V call is TRBV27, the J call TRBJ2-7, with 7 bases matching TRBD1. The specimen sequenced was PBMCs. This TCR was recovered from a man aged 35-49 years in good health and CMV-seronegative. The CDR3 protein is CASSFLDRVGYEQYF. CDR3 DNA sequence: TGTGCCAGCAGTTTCCTCGACAGGGTGGGCTACGAGCAGTACTTC.